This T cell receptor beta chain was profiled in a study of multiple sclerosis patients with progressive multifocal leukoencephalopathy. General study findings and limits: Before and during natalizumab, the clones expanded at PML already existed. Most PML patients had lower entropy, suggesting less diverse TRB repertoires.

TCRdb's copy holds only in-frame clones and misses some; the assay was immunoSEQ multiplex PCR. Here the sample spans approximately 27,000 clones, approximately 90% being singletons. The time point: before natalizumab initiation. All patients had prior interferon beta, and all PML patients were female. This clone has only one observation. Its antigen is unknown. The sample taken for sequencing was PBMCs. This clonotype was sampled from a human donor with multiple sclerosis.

This CDR3 reads CASSLEASKQYF. In DNA form, the CDR3 reads TGTGCCAGCAGCTTAGAAGCCAGCAAGCAGTACTTC. The V call is TRBV11-2, the J call TRBJ2-5, with D unclear. The germline gives CDR1 SGHAT, CDR2 FQNNGV. V gave up 0 bases and J gave up 11 bases, with 10 bases separating them. This CDR3 has 12 residues.